The clone carrying this T cell receptor beta chain was seen at least ten times. This entry belongs to a study of spatial heterogeneity in lung cancer. TCRdb analysed the 5' RACE reads with MiXCR anew, one entry per CDR3 protein. The sample records 25,000 to 35,000 distinct CDR3 sequences, less than 6.5% being singletons. This sample's time point: blood at routine non-recurrence follow-up after resection. In germline, CDR1 is LGHNA, CDR2 YNFKEQ. V gave up 1 base and J gave up 1 base; unmatched junction bases: 5. The CDR3 is 16 amino acids. V usage is TRBV4-2 and J usage is TRBJ2-3; 7 bases are shared with TRBD1. The sample consisted of PBMCs, taken at follow-up. The sequence was collected from a female donor with early-stage non-small cell lung cancer. CDR3 loop: CASSQAGGIRTDTQYF. The CDR3 DNA reads as TGTGCCAGCAGCCAAGCAGGGGGAATTCGCACAGATACGCAGTATTTT.